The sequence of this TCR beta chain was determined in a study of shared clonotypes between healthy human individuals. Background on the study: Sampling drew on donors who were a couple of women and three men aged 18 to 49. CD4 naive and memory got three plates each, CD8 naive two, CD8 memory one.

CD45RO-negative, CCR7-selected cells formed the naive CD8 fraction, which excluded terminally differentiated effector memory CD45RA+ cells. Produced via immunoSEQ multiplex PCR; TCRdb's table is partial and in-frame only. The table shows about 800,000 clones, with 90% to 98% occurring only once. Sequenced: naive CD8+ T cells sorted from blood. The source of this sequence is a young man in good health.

This CDR3 is CASSSTVPDTQYF. The CDR3, as DNA: TGTGCCAGCAGCTCTACAGTCCCCGATACGCAGTATTTT. The chain carries TRBV7-2 and TRBJ2-3; D is undetermined. V lost 4 bases and J 6 bases, leaving 11 bases between the germline ends. CDR1 is SGHTA and CDR2 is FQGNSA in the germline V gene. This CDR3 is 13 amino acids long.